The rows below give T cell receptor beta chains drawn from one sample of a study of blood T cells in healthy people across ages. TCRdb used MiXCR to reprocess the 5' RACE reads, holding one entry per CDR3 protein. The repertoire consists of more than 600,000 distinct CDR3 sequences, with roughly 25% occurring once and the leading ten covering 8% to 10%. Separately, the same data were catalogued under a study of T cells of mothers and their children.

What was sequenced was blood. The receptors derive from a boy between 10 and 17 years old in good health. The CDR3 runs from the conserved cysteine through the conserved F or W. The order of the fields is CDR3 length, D gene, V gene, J gene, clone size, CDR3 DNA, CDR3 protein. The D gene is left open where the match is weak. For some rows the clone size is stated as once, few or many, or as a class when expanded; others skip it.

>13|-|TRBV7-9|TRBJ2-1|few
TGTGCCAGCCGGAAGCAGGGGTCAAACGAGCAGTTCTTC
CASRKQGSNEQFF
>15|-|TRBV3-1|TRBJ2-5|many
TGTGCCAGCAGCCAAGTAAGAACGAGTCAAGAGACCCAGTACTTC
CASSQVRTSQETQYF
>15|TRBD1|TRBV4-1|TRBJ2-3|few
TGCGCCAGCAGCCCGGGACAGGGGTTGACAGATACGCAGTATTTT
CASSPGQGLTDTQYF
>16|-|TRBV20-1|TRBJ1-4|-
TGCAGTGCTAGAGACCTTCCGGGACCAACTAATGAAAAACTGTTTTTT
CSARDLPGPTNEKLFF
>12|-|TRBV29-1|TRBJ1-1|-
TGCAGCGTTGAAAAGACGGACACTGAAGCTTTCTTT
CSVEKTDTEAFF
>14|-|TRBV6-5|TRBJ1-3|few
TGTGCCAGCAGTCGTCAGGGGACTGGAAACACCATATATTTT
CASSRQGTGNTIYF
>15|-|TRBV5-8|TRBJ2-7|-
TGTGCCAGCAGCTTGAAACCCGGACTCCCCTACGAGCAGTACTTC
CASSLKPGLPYEQYF
>14|TRBD2|TRBV16|TRBJ2-7|-
TGTGCCAGCAGCCTGGGACTAGCGGGTCTCGAGCAGTACTTC
CASSLGLAGLEQYF
>18|TRBD1|TRBV9|TRBJ2-5|few
TGTGCCAGCAGCTCCAACCCTGGACAGGGGGGAGGCCAAGAGACCCAGTACTTC
CASSSNPGQGGGQETQYF
>14|-|TRBV6-5|TRBJ2-7|-
TGTGCCAGCAGTTACTCCGGTCCATCGGGCGAGCAGTACTTC
CASSYSGPSGEQYF
>16|-|TRBV29-1|TRBJ1-2|-
TGCAGCGTTGAAGACTTAACGAGGGCAGGTTCGGGTGGCTACACCTTC
CSVEDLTRAGSGGYTF
>16|-|TRBV7-2|TRBJ2-7|few
TGTGCCAGCAGCTTAGCGCACCTGGGTAGCTCCAGCGAGCAGTACTTC
CASSLAHLGSSSEQYF
>13|-|TRBV19|TRBJ2-2|-
TGTGCCAGTAACAGGGTCGAAACCGGGGAGCTGTTTTTT
CASNRVETGELFF
>15|-|TRBV12-3/TRBV12-4|TRBJ1-5|few
TGTGCCAGCGCAAGTAGTTCCCTACGCAATCAGCCCCAGCATTTT
CASASSSLRNQPQHF
>14|-|TRBV29-1|TRBJ1-6|many
TGCAGCGTTGGTACGGGAGAACGTAGCTCACCCCTCCACTTT
CSVGTGERSSPLHF
>18|-|TRBV12-3/TRBV12-4|TRBJ2-2|-
TGTGCCAGCAGGGGGGGTGTCAACAGGGAAACGAACACCGGGGAGCTGTTTTTT
CASRGGVNRETNTGELFF
>15|TRBD2|TRBV9|TRBJ2-5|-
TGTGCCAGCACGAGGGATGGGGCTAGCGGAGAGACCCAGTACTTC
CASTRDGASGETQYF
>17|TRBD1|TRBV4-1|TRBJ1-1|-
TGCGCCAGCAGCCAAAAGGGGACAGGGATAATGAACACTGAAGCTTTCTTT
CASSQKGTGIMNTEAFF
>17|TRBD2|TRBV5-6|TRBJ2-5|few
TGTGCCAGCAGCTACCTGGGGGATGCGGGGGGCCTGGAGACCCAGTACTTC
CASSYLGDAGGLETQYF
>15|-|TRBV15|TRBJ1-1|few
TGTGCCACCAGCAGGAGGTTGGGGTCGGGCACTGAAGCTTTCTTT
CATSRRLGSGTEAFF
>17|TRBD1|TRBV5-1|TRBJ2-3|few
TGCGCCAGCAGCTCCGACACCGGGACAGGGCTCTCAGATACGCAGTATTTT
CASSSDTGTGLSDTQYF
>14|-|TRBV28|TRBJ2-5|-
TGTGCCAGCAGTTTGTTGTCGGCCCAAGAGACCCAGTACTTC
CASSLLSAQETQYF
>12|-|TRBV29-1|TRBJ1-2|-
TGCAGCGTTGAAGAATCGGGGGCTGGCTACACCTTC
CSVEESGAGYTF
>13|-|TRBV29-1|TRBJ2-2|-
TGCAGCTCCCGAGCCAGGTTGACCGGGGAGCTGTTTTTT
CSSRARLTGELFF
>18|-|TRBV5-7|TRBJ2-7|-
TGTGCCAGCAGCTCTCTACTCCAGGGGACCCCCTTTGTCGACGAGCAGTACTTC
CASSSLLQGTPFVDEQYF
>15|TRBD1|TRBV11-1|TRBJ2-1|-
TGTGCCAGCCGCCCGGAGGACAGGGAGGACAATGAGCAGTTCTTC
CASRPEDREDNEQFF
>18|TRBD2|TRBV25-1|TRBJ2-1|few
TGTGCCAGCAGTGAGACTAGCGGGGGCGCGAGCTCCTACAATGAGCAGTTCTTC
CASSETSGGASSYNEQFF
>14|TRBD1|TRBV9|TRBJ1-2|few
TGTGCCAGCAGCGTAGGAACAGGGGGCTATGGCTACACCTTC
CASSVGTGGYGYTF
>16|-|TRBV12-3/TRBV12-4|TRBJ2-5|few
TGTGCCAGCAGTTTGAAGGGTTCAAGGTACCAAGAGACCCAGTACTTC
CASSLKGSRYQETQYF
>16|TRBD1|TRBV29-1|TRBJ1-1|-
TGCAGCGTTCGTGGGGGACAGGGGCCGATGAACACTGAAGCTTTCTTT
CSVRGGQGPMNTEAFF
>23|-|TRBV21-1|TRBJ1-3|few
TGTGCCAGCAGCAAAGAAGTACCTGCCAGGGAACTCTGGCGCTTGAGCTCTGGAAACACCATATATTTT
CASSKEVPARELWRLSSGNTIYF
>14|-|TRBV20-1|TRBJ2-7|-
TGCAGTGCCCCCGGCGACGGAACCTTTTCACCCCTCCACTTC
CSAPGDGTFSPLHF
>14|-|TRBV20-1|TRBJ2-1|many
TGCAGTGCTAGAGAGGCGGGATCCTACAATGAGCAGTTCTTC
CSAREAGSYNEQFF
>14|TRBD1|TRBV15|TRBJ1-1|-
TGTGCCACCAGCAGAGACACAGGGGGCACTGAAGCTTTCTTT
CATSRDTGGTEAFF
>15|-|TRBV4-3|TRBJ1-1|-
TGCGCCAGCAGCCACGATTCGGCGGCGGACACTGAAGCTTTCTTT
CASSHDSAADTEAFF
>15|TRBD2|TRBV11-2|TRBJ2-5|-
TGTGCCAGCAGCTTAGCAGTTAGCGGGCGGGAGACCCAGTACTTC
CASSLAVSGRETQYF
>16|TRBD2|TRBV6-1|TRBJ2-2|few
TGTGCCAGCAGGTCCACTAGCGGGAAGAACACCGGGGAGCTGTTTTTT
CASRSTSGKNTGELFF
>16|TRBD2|TRBV5-1|TRBJ2-3|-
TGCGCCAGCAGCTTCATAGCGGGAGGACTCTTGGATACGCAGTATTTT
CASSFIAGGLLDTQYF